These T cell receptor beta chains were read from a single sample in a study of T cells after yellow fever vaccination. TCRdb reprocessed the 5' RACE reads via MiXCR and lists one record per CDR3 protein. The sample carries 90,000 to 150,000 distinct CDR3 sequences, around 7.2% recorded once. The sample here was CD4+ T cells sorted from PBMCs, taken about 41 days after the first yellow fever vaccination. All receptors derive from a young man who received the YFV17D yellow fever vaccine. Both conserved end residues are part of each CDR3. D genes are given only for firm matches. The size of a clone is reported for some rows only, either as once, few or many, or as a class for expanded clones.

D gene: .
J gene: TRBJ1-3
CDR3 length: 14
V gene: TRBV18
clone size: many
CDR3 DNA: TGTGCCAGCTCAGCGGGGGTCTCTGGAAACACCATATATTTT
CDR3 protein: CASSAGVSGNTIYF

D gene: .
J gene: TRBJ2-5
CDR3 length: 13
V gene: TRBV5-1
clone size: many
CDR3 DNA: TGCGCCAGCAGCTACCAGGGAGAAGAGACCCAGTACTTC
CDR3 protein: CASSYQGEETQYF

D gene: TRBD1
J gene: TRBJ2-5
CDR3 length: 15
V gene: TRBV5-1
clone size: few
CDR3 DNA: TGCGCCAGCAGCTTAGGTACAGGGGGAAAAGAGACCCAGTACTTC
CDR3 protein: CASSLGTGGKETQYF

D gene: .
J gene: TRBJ2-3
CDR3 length: 16
V gene: TRBV7-9
clone size: many
CDR3 DNA: TGTGCCAGCAGCTCGCTCCCGAATACGATGCCAGGGACGCAGTATTTT
CDR3 protein: CASSSLPNTMPGTQYF

D gene: TRBD1
J gene: TRBJ2-6
CDR3 length: 19
V gene: TRBV19
clone size: .
CDR3 DNA: TGTGCCACCCTGGGGATTACAGGGGTCGGTTTTAAAGGTTCCAACGTCCTGACTTTC
CDR3 protein: CATLGITGVGFKGSNVLTF

D gene: .
J gene: TRBJ1-1
CDR3 length: 15
V gene: TRBV29-1
clone size: many
CDR3 DNA: TGCAGCGTAGGAACAGGTTGGGGCATGAACACTGAAGCTTTCTTT
CDR3 protein: CSVGTGWGMNTEAFF

D gene: TRBD1
J gene: TRBJ1-4
CDR3 length: 16
V gene: TRBV7-2
clone size: many
CDR3 DNA: TGTGCCAGCAGCTTAGTAGGTCAGGGGGCGCAAGAAAAACTGTTTTTT
CDR3 protein: CASSLVGQGAQEKLFF

D gene: TRBD2
J gene: TRBJ2-2
CDR3 length: 16
V gene: TRBV5-1
clone size: many
CDR3 DNA: TGCGCCAGCAGCCCTCCGGGGAGGGTGGCCACCGGGGAGCTGTTTTTT
CDR3 protein: CASSPPGRVATGELFF

D gene: .
J gene: TRBJ2-5
CDR3 length: 16
V gene: TRBV6-2/TRBV6-3
clone size: many
CDR3 DNA: TGTGCCAGCAGCACCCCGGCGGGACTCCAGGGCGAGACCCAGTACTTC
CDR3 protein: CASSTPAGLQGETQYF

D gene: .
J gene: TRBJ2-3
CDR3 length: 15
V gene: TRBV7-9
clone size: many
CDR3 DNA: TGTGCCAGCAGCTTAGCCGAATCTAGCACAGATACGCAGTATTTT
CDR3 protein: CASSLAESSTDTQYF

D gene: TRBD1
J gene: TRBJ2-7
CDR3 length: 14
V gene: TRBV30
clone size: many
CDR3 DNA: TGTGCCTGGAGTGTATTGGGGGACAGGGGCGAGCAGTACTTC
CDR3 protein: CAWSVLGDRGEQYF

D gene: TRBD1
J gene: TRBJ2-5
CDR3 length: 13
V gene: TRBV12-3/TRBV12-4
clone size: many
CDR3 DNA: TGTGCCAGCAGTCCCCGACAGGGAGAGACCCAGTACTTC
CDR3 protein: CASSPRQGETQYF

D gene: .
J gene: TRBJ1-1
CDR3 length: 14
V gene: TRBV18
clone size: many
CDR3 DNA: TGTGCCAGCTCAGTGCGGGGCCTGAACACTGAAGCTTTCTTT
CDR3 protein: CASSVRGLNTEAFF

D gene: .
J gene: TRBJ1-2
CDR3 length: 14
V gene: TRBV5-6
clone size: once
CDR3 DNA: TGTGCCATGAGCCCCGGGCGGCTCTGCTATGGCTACACCTTC
CDR3 protein: CAMSPGRLCYGYTF

D gene: .
J gene: TRBJ2-7
CDR3 length: 17
V gene: TRBV6-1
clone size: many
CDR3 DNA: TGTGCCAGCAGTCTAAACCCCGGGCCGGCAGAATCCTACGAGCAGTACTTC
CDR3 protein: CASSLNPGPAESYEQYF

D gene: .
J gene: TRBJ2-2
CDR3 length: 13
V gene: TRBV12-3/TRBV12-4
clone size: many
CDR3 DNA: TGTGCCAGCAGACTAAGTCCCACCGGGGAGCTGTTTTTT
CDR3 protein: CASRLSPTGELFF